The sequence of this TCR beta chain was determined in a study of human T cells and chemical hapten exposure. Trimming shortened V by 0 bases and J by 2 bases, and 9 bases separated the two germline ends. Germline V lookup: CDR1 SGHRS, CDR2 YFSETQ. The CDR3 covers 14 residues. A remark on this clonotype: Its specificity is unknown.

Regarding the study as a whole: All donors were alopecia patients, so their immunity may differ from that of healthy people. Counts of TCRs above 1 in 1000 frequency stayed unchanged with DPC sensitization.

Unique molecular identifiers were attached to individual cDNA molecules within the library. Under the authors' procedure: Counting gave a median of approximately 96,000 TCRs per sample, with values ranging from 23,224 to 690,600. TCRdb redid the calling of the RACE reads with MiXCR, one entry per CDR3 protein. The V and J calls, along with clone size, are taken from TCRdb and not from the paper's own processing. The sample records about 190,000 distinct CDR3 sequences, 20% to 25% being singletons. Stated time point: patch test 3, about 24 weeks after DPC sensitization. Treatment reported: therapeutic diphenylcyclopropenone sensitization with weekly scalp DPC.

The TCR sequence derives from a woman in her thirties or forties with alopecia areata. Some clones in this sample may be carry-over from other donors' samples. V is TRBV5-1 and J is TRBJ2-7; no clear D. The sequenced sample was whole blood, obtained in connection with sensitization to the hapten diphenylcyclopropenone (DPC). CDR3 residues: CASSLARQPYEQYF. The CDR3 nucleotides read TGCGCCAGCAGCTTGGCCCGGCAGCCCTACGAGCAGTACTTC.